The 23 T cell receptor beta chains below all came from one sample that was sequenced in a study of early T cells in non-severe SARS-CoV-2 infection. TCRdb recomputed calls from the 5' RACE reads with MiXCR, one row per CDR3 protein. The repertoire consists of approximately 73,000 distinct CDR3 sequences, with roughly 13% occurring once and the leading ten covering around 1.1%. Material: whole blood. The source is an adult who was a healthcare worker with PCR-confirmed SARS-CoV-2 infection or an uninfected control (not recorded which).

CDR3 in DNA: TGTGCCAGCAGCGCGGGCAGCTCCTACGAGCAGTACTTC. Encoded protein: CASSAGSSYEQYF. The chain couples TRBV9 to TRBJ2-7; D unclear. V lost 3 bases, J lost 0 bases, and 7 bases lay in between. Germline V gene lookup returns CDR1 SGDLS and CDR2 YYNGEE. This CDR3 has 13 amino acids.

In this sample, this clonotype turned up many times. This chain joins TRBV3-1 and TRBJ1-5; a weak D match, TRBD1 (6 bases). The CDR3 extends over 14 amino acids. V lost 2 bases and J 3 bases, leaving 8 bases between the germline ends. CDR1 is LGHDT and CDR2 is YNNKEL in the germline V gene (reference sequence). For the CDR3, the DNA is TGTGCCAGCAGCCAAACAGGGTACAATCAGCCCCAGCATTTT. Amino acid sequence: CASSQTGYNQPQHF.

This clonotype was seen only a few times. In DNA, the CDR3 is TGTGCCAGCAGCTTAGGGGGGGGACAGGGGACTGAGCAGTTCTTC. Amino acid sequence: CASSLGGGQGTEQFF. The V gene is TRBV7-2, the J gene TRBJ2-1; 10 nucleotides line up with TRBD1. This CDR3 region has 15 residues. The V gene's germline CDR1 is SGHTA and CDR2 FQGNSA. The J segment lost 9 bases and the V segment lost 1 base, leaving 6 bases of the junction unmatched.

This clonotype was observed many times. J is TRBJ2-3 and V is TRBV9; D not resolved. Trimming left V 2 bases short and J 6 bases short, with 7 bases between. Germline V gene lookup returns CDR1 SGDLS and CDR2 YYNGEE. This CDR3 region has 12 residues. The CDR3 DNA reads as TGTGCCAGCAGCGTTCTTTGGGATACGCAGTATTTT. Translated, it gives CASSVLWDTQYF.

This clonotype was seen at least ten times. The V call is TRBV21-1, the J call TRBJ2-5; TRBD1 reflects the table's D call only, with no check against the DNA. TRBV21-1 is annotated as a pseudogene. The CDR3 is 16 amino acids. In DNA, the CDR3 is TGTGCCAGCAGCAAAGTGATGGGACAGGGGGTGGAGACCCAGTACTTC. This translates into CASSKVMGQGVETQYF.

This clonotype was seen repeatedly, ten times or more. V gene TRBV9 combines with J gene TRBJ1-6; no reliable D call. This CDR3 is 14 amino acids long. Germline-derived CDR1 and CDR2 are SGDLS and YYNGEE. Trimming took off 0 bases at V and 8 bases at J, with 9 bases between the two ends. DNA for the CDR3: TGTGCCAGCAGCGTAGAAGGGTCGGATTCACCCCTCCACTTT. It translates to CASSVEGSDSPLHF.

This clonotype was seen repeatedly, ten times or more. The chain has TRBV27 and TRBJ2-7; D tentatively reads TRBD1 or TRBD2 (5 bases each). This CDR3 region has 15 residues. Looked up from germline, CDR1 is MNHEY and CDR2 is SMNVEV (reference sequence). The V and J ends lost 2 bases and 0 bases respectively, with 11 bases between them. The CDR3 bases are TGTGCCAGCAGTTTAGAAGCAGGGAGCTCCTACGAGCAGTACTTC. Translating it yields CASSLEAGSSYEQYF.

About this clonotype: A much larger clone lies one base from this, so it may be a read error. The chain links TRBV20-1 to TRBJ2-5, with D unresolved. Germline assignment: CDR1 DFQATT and CDR2 SNEGSKA (reference sequence). The CDR3 is 13 residues long. The CDR3 nucleotides are TGCAGTGCTAGAGATGGGGTAGAAGAGGCCCAGTACTTC. Its translation: CSARDGVEEAQYF.

This sequence joins TRBV15 and TRBJ2-1; D is undetermined. V lost 0 bases to trimming and J lost 6 bases, with 3 bases between them. The CDR3 contains 12 residues. The germline CDR1 and CDR2 sequences are LNHNV and YYDKDF (reference sequence). The DNA of the CDR3 is TGTGCCACCAGCAGAGATCGCAATGAGCAGTTCTTC. Its translation: CATSRDRNEQFF.

The sample holds many counts of this clonotype. The chain employs TRBV28 and TRBJ2-7; D remains unclear. The CDR3 consists of 11 residues. Deletions cut 5 bases from V and 3 bases from J, with 5 bases between. The germline V gene has CDR1 MDHEN and CDR2 SYDVKM. CDR3 coding DNA: TGTGCCAGCAGTCCCGGCTACGAGCAGTACTTC. This sequence encodes CASSPGYEQYF.

This clonotype was seen many times. The chain combines TRBV27 with TRBJ1-6; tentative D call: TRBD1 (6 bases). Germline CDR1 MNHEY, CDR2 SMNVEV (reference sequence). V was cut by 7 bases and J by 7 bases, with 14 bases left in between. The CDR3 loop spans 14 amino acids. CDR3 protein: CASKIADRNSPLHF. The DNA of the CDR3 is TGTGCCAGCAAAATTGCCGACAGGAATTCACCCCTCCACTTT.

This clonotype was counted ten times or more. V and J are TRBV3-1 and TRBJ2-3; 7 bases are shared with TRBD2. Per the germline V gene, CDR1 is LGHDT and CDR2 is YNNKEL (reference sequence). This CDR3 is 15 amino acids long. The junction had 7 bases not matched to a gene; V was cut back by 6 bases and J by 1 base. CDR3 in DNA: TGTGCCAGCAGGCTGAGCGGGATGGGCACAGATACGCAGTATTTT. This gives the protein CASRLSGMGTDTQYF.

This clonotype has a count of ten or more. V usage is TRBV21-1 and J usage is TRBJ2-2. TRBV21-1 is flagged as a pseudogene. The CDR3 sequence is 11 residues long. The DNA of the CDR3 is TGTGCCAGCAGCACCACCGGGGAGCTGTTTTTT. The encoded protein is CASSTTGELFF.

There are a few counts of this clonotype. This sequence joins TRBV20-1 and TRBJ1-5; perhaps TRBD1 as D (5 bases). CDR3 length: 13 residues. Trimming stripped 3 bases from V and 5 bases from J, with 11 bases between. Germline V gives CDR1 DFQATT, CDR2 SNEGSKA (reference sequence). This CDR3 is CSASNRTYQPQHF. The CDR3 DNA reads as TGCAGTGCTAGTAACAGGACATATCAGCCCCAGCATTTT.

This clonotype showed up just a few times. This chain connects TRBV7-2 to TRBJ2-2; 7 bases are shared with TRBD1. This CDR3 is built from 14 residues. The germline CDR1 and CDR2 sequences are SGHTA and FQGNSA. The V and J ends lost 5 bases and 6 bases, in that order; junction bases with no gene match: 6. The CDR3 sequence: CASSPTGAAGELFF. CDR3 nucleotide sequence: TGTGCCAGCAGCCCCACAGGGGCAGCCGGGGAGCTGTTTTTT.

The chain has TRBV5-1 and TRBJ2-7; tentative D call: TRBD1 (6 bases). The V gene lost 1 base and the J gene lost 4 bases, with 15 bases spanning the gap. The germline CDR1 and CDR2 sequences are SGHRS and YFSETQ. CDR3 length: 15 amino acids. CDR3 residues: CASSLWEQGRYEQYF. CDR3 nucleotides: TGCGCCAGCAGCTTGTGGGAACAGGGCAGGTACGAGCAGTACTTC.

This sequence joins TRBV5-1 and TRBJ2-1; either TRBD1 or TRBD2 may supply D (5 bases each). CDR1 and CDR2 (germline): SGHRS, YFSETQ. The CDR3 totals 15 residues. Trimming took off 1 base at V and 12 bases at J, with 20 bases between the two ends. Here the CDR3 reads CASSLSLQGAGGQFF. For the CDR3, the DNA is TGCGCCAGCAGCTTGAGTTTGCAGGGCGCCGGAGGGCAGTTCTTC.

This clonotype was observed at least ten times. The chain joins TRBV6-2 or TRBV6-3 to TRBJ1-1; D gene unclear. The V gene lost 5 bases and the J gene lost 0 bases, with 10 bases spanning the gap. Per germline, CDR1 MNHEY and CDR2 SVGEGT. This CDR3 is built from 14 residues. The chain's CDR3 is CASSRLWMNTEAFF. CDR3 coding DNA: TGTGCCAGCAGTCGGTTATGGATGAACACTGAAGCTTTCTTT.

The chain links TRBV29-1 to TRBJ2-3; tentatively, D is TRBD1 (6 bases). The CDR3 extends over 15 amino acids. Germline V gives CDR1 SQVTM, CDR2 ANQGSEA. The V end was cut by 6 bases, the J end by 6 bases, with 22 bases between. The CDR3 protein is CSVELPGHRGDTQYF. In nucleotides, the CDR3 is TGCAGCGTAGAACTCCCGGGACACCGCGGGGATACGCAGTATTTT.

This clonotype was detected only a few times. The CDR3 sequence is CSATTSIYEQYF. CDR3 nucleotides: TGCAGTGCCACTACTAGCATTTACGAGCAGTACTTC. The V call is TRBV20-1, the J call TRBJ2-7; D possibly corresponds to TRBD2 (6 bases). Germline loops: CDR1 DFQATT, CDR2 SNEGSKA (reference sequence). V shed 6 bases and J shed 4 bases, with 13 bases lying between them. The CDR3 consists of 12 residues.

The sample holds a few counts of this clonotype. The genes are TRBV29-1 and TRBJ2-7; 11 nucleotides line up with TRBD1. V shed 4 bases and J 4 bases; nucleotides not matched to a gene: 9. Germline CDR1 and CDR2: SQVTM and ANQGSEA. The CDR3 totals 15 residues. The CDR3 spells CSVGGQGASQYEQYF. In DNA form, the CDR3 reads TGCAGCGTTGGCGGACAGGGGGCATCTCAGTACGAGCAGTACTTC.

This clonotype was observed at least ten times. This sequence joins TRBV20-1 and TRBJ2-1; the match to TRBD1 covers 8 bases. The CDR3 loop spans 15 amino acids. The V gene end was trimmed by 3 bases and the J gene end by 3 bases; junction bases not matched to a gene: 7. CDR1 and CDR2 (germline): DFQATT, SNEGSKA (reference sequence). This CDR3 is CSARDRVLGYNEQFF. In nucleotides, the CDR3 is TGCAGTGCTAGGGACAGGGTCCTGGGCTACAATGAGCAGTTCTTC.

This clonotype was counted only a few times. The CDR3 reads CASSQETGEASAEAFF. Here the CDR3 DNA reads TGCGCCAGCAGCCAAGAGACAGGGGAAGCTAGCGCTGAAGCTTTCTTT. J is TRBJ1-1 and V is TRBV4-3; 8 positions agree with TRBD1. The CDR3 sequence is 16 residues long. After removal of 0 bases from V and 6 bases from J, the junction contained 9 bases not matched to a gene. The germline V gene has CDR1 LGHNA and CDR2 YSLEER.